This T cell receptor (beta chain) stems from a study of human T cells and chemical hapten exposure. This clonotype was detected a few times. This sample's time point: patch test 1, 2 weeks after DPC sensitization. Sample treatment: therapeutic diphenylcyclopropenone sensitization with weekly scalp DPC. Suited to DPC and affected by alopecia, the donors ranged from 18 to 70 years old. The CDR3 has 15 amino acids. J lost 5 bases, V lost 5 bases, and 3 bases had no gene match. Looked up from germline, CDR1 is MNHNY and CDR2 is SVGAGI (reference sequence). TCRdb recomputed calls from the RACE reads with MiXCR, one row per CDR3 protein. The profile shows roughly 200,000 distinct CDR3 sequences, 20% to 25% of them singletons.

The clonotype comes from a woman aged 50 to 60 with alopecia areata. Some clones in this sample may be carry-over from other donors' samples. The specimen was whole blood, collected in connection with sensitization to the hapten diphenylcyclopropenone (DPC). The chain links TRBV6-6 to TRBJ2-2; TRBD2 matches at 12 bases. The CDR3: CASSTTSGRTGELFF. The CDR3 DNA follows: TGTGCCAGCAGTACAACTAGCGGGAGGACCGGGGAGCTGTTTTTT.